The clone carrying this T cell receptor (beta chain) occurred many times. The sample originates from a study of T cells in Graves' hyperthyroidism and ophthalmopathy. Template material for amplifying TCR beta CDR3 regions consisted of RNA transcripts. The HTBI primer set was used in a first-round RT-PCR of the TCR CDR3. Each CDR3 protein is one row after TCRdb ran MiXCR on the multiplex PCR reads. The table lists about 350,000 distinct CDR3 sequences, 18% of them singletons. Germline lookup yields CDR1 MDHEN and CDR2 SYDVKM. V shed 11 bases and J 0 bases; nucleotides not matched to a gene: 7. The CDR3 contains 13 residues.

This rearrangement joins TRBV28 to TRBJ2-7, with 7 bases that match TRBD1. Sequencing was done on a sample of blood. The TCR originated in a woman in her thirties or forties with Graves' ophthalmopathy. CDR3 loop: CAGQGVLSYEQYF. The CDR3 coding sequence is TGTGCCGGGCAGGGGGTCCTCTCCTACGAGCAGTACTTC.